This T cell receptor beta chain was found in a study of OX40 agonist ivuxolimab in advanced cancers. Study-wide results and limits: Certain nonresponders likewise exhibited a low normalized T-cell clonal expansion.

There are 17 residues in the CDR3. Trimming cost V 3 bases and J 0 bases; bases outside gene matches: 6. CDR1 and CDR2 from the germline V gene are SSHAT and FNYEAQ (reference sequence). With regard to this clone: Its antigen is unidentified.

TCRdb's copy holds only in-frame clones and misses some; the assay was immunoSEQ multiplex PCR. The data show roughly 76,000 clones, around 80% seen once. This sample comprised CD4+ or CD8+ T cells sorted from blood, obtained in a trial of the OX40 agonist ivuxolimab. The chain is built from TRBV7-7 and TRBJ1-3; 9 positions agree with TRBD1. The sequence came from an adult with an advanced solid tumor such as melanoma, head and neck, liver or kidney cancer. CDR3 in DNA: TGTGCCAGCAGCTTGGGGACAGGGTTATACTCTGGAAACACCATATATTTT. It yields the protein CASSLGTGLYSGNTIYF.